These T cell receptor beta chains were read from a single sample in a study of T cell responses to AZD1222 COVID-19 vaccine. Using immunoSEQ multiplex PCR, the repertoire was profiled, and TCRdb retains in-frame clones only, with some absent. There are 90,000 to 120,000 clones in the sample; around nine tenths occur only once, and more than 2.5% lies in the top ten. The sample in question was peripheral blood, obtained 28 days after the second dose of the MenACWY control vaccine. The receptors were gathered from an adult who received the MenACWY meningococcal vaccine as a control. Each CDR3 is given with its conserved first and last residue. D genes are given only for firm matches. Not all rows give a size; the values are once, few, many and, for expanded clones, a class.

>TRBV9|TRBJ2-2|-|-
TGTGCCAGCAGCGATCGAGAGAACAGCGGTGGCGGGGAGCTGTTTTTT
CASSDRENSGGGELFF
>TRBV24-1|TRBJ2-1|TRBD2|-
TGTGCCACCAGTGATTTCAAGGCAGCGGGGGGCAGACACAATGAGCAGTTCTTC
CATSDFKAAGGRHNEQFF
>TRBV4-1|TRBJ1-2|-|-
TGCGCCAGCAGCCAATTACCGGGGTATAACTATGGCTACACCTTC
CASSQLPGYNYGYTF
>TRBV2|TRBJ2-1|-|few
TGTGCCAGCAGTGAAGCGCGGCTGGATGAGCAGTTCTTC
CASSEARLDEQFF
>TRBV7-8|TRBJ1-2|TRBD1|-
TGTGCCAGCAGCCCAGGACAGGGGGCGAACTATGGCTACACCTTC
CASSPGQGANYGYTF
>TRBV11-2|TRBJ1-6|TRBD1|-
TGTGCCAGCAGCTCTCCGCCGGGACAGGGCTTTCCGGGACGCTCACCCCTCCACTTT
CASSSPPGQGFPGRSPLHF
>TRBV15|TRBJ2-3|TRBD2|-
TGTGCCACCAGCAGAAGACTAGCCGGCACAGATACGCAGTATTTT
CATSRRLAGTDTQYF
>TRBV5-6|TRBJ1-6|TRBD1|-
TGTGCCAGCAGCTCGGACAGGGGTGGAAATTCACCCCTCCACTTT
CASSSDRGGNSPLHF
>TRBV3-1/TRBV3-2|TRBJ1-1|-|once
TGTGCCAGCAGCCAACGTCTGGGGGCCGATGAAGCTTTCTTT
CASSQRLGADEAFF
>TRBV7-2|TRBJ1-5|TRBD1|-
TGTGCCAGCAGCCCCGACAGGGCCGGCCAGCCCCAGCATTTT
CASSPDRAGQPQHF
>TRBV6-2/TRBV6-3|TRBJ1-1|TRBD1|-
TGTGCCAGCAGTCAAGCCTTCTCCACTGACAGGGGGACCACTGAAGCTTTCTTT
CASSQAFSTDRGTTEAFF
>TRBV30|TRBJ2-3|TRBD2|-
TGTGCCTGGATGGGACTAGCGGTCACAGATACGCAGTATTTT
CAWMGLAVTDTQYF
>TRBV2|TRBJ1-2|TRBD1|-
TGTGCCAGCAGTTTGGACAGGGGCAGCGGCTACACCTTC
CASSLDRGSGYTF
>TRBV5-1|TRBJ1-2|-|-
TGCGCCAGCAGCTTGGTCATCGGGTATGGCTACACCTTC
CASSLVIGYGYTF
>TRBV6-2/TRBV6-3|TRBJ2-5|-|-
TGTGCCAGCAGTCCGGGGGGCCGGCCGAAAGAGACCCAGTACTTC
CASSPGGRPKETQYF
>TRBV11-1|TRBJ2-5|TRBD1|-
TGTGCCAGCAGCTTAAGAGGGGGCGAAGAGACCCAGTACTTC
CASSLRGGEETQYF
>TRBV7-2|TRBJ2-5|TRBD2|-
TGTGCCAGCAGCTTAGCAGCGGGGGGGCTTGAGACCCAGTACTTC
CASSLAAGGLETQYF
>TRBV12-3/TRBV12-4|TRBJ2-5|-|once
TGTGCCAGCAGTTTAGTAGTTAGGGACGACCAGTACTTC
CASSLVVRDDQYF
>TRBV5-6|TRBJ1-2|-|-
TGTGCCAGCAGCTTGCCAGGGAACTATGGCTACACCTTC
CASSLPGNYGYTF
>TRBV7-3|TRBJ2-5|-|-
TGTGCCAGCAGCCCGGCCAAGAAAGGTGAAGAGACCCAGTACTTC
CASSPAKKGEETQYF
>TRBV2|TRBJ1-5|-|-
TGTGCCAGCAGTGGAGTGCGCAATCAGCCCCAGCATTTT
CASSGVRNQPQHF
>TRBV2|TRBJ2-5|-|-
TGTGCCAGCAGTGAACTAGAGGGCGGCCAAGAGACCCAGTACTTC
CASSELEGGQETQYF
>TRBV18|TRBJ1-1|-|-
TGTGCCAGCTCAGATAACCGGAGGAACACTGAAGCTTTCTTT
CASSDNRRNTEAFF
>TRBV5-4|TRBJ1-1|TRBD1|few
TGTGCCAGCAGCCTACTGGACAGGGCGAACACTGAAGCTTTCTTT
CASSLLDRANTEAFF
>TRBV27|TRBJ1-1|TRBD1|-
TGTGCCAGCAAGCCAGGGGGCCTCACTGAAGCTTTCTTT
CASKPGGLTEAFF
>TRBV6-5|TRBJ1-6|-|-
TGTGCCGCAGCCGCGAGGGGTAATTCACCCCTCCACTTT
CAAAARGNSPLHF
>TRBV6-6|TRBJ2-2|TRBD2|-
TGTGCCAGCTCCCTGCCCGGGGGGGGCACCACCGGGGAGCTGTTTTTT
CASSLPGGGTTGELFF
>TRBV20-1|TRBJ1-2|-|few
TGCAGTGCTAGAGTTGCCTATGGCTACACCTTC
CSARVAYGYTF
>TRBV27|TRBJ2-6|-|once
TGTGCCAGCAGTTCTCCGTTGGTGCGTGGGGCCAACGTCCTGACTTTC
CASSSPLVRGANVLTF
>TRBV5-1|TRBJ1-3|-|-
TGCGCCAGCACCCTTGGGTCGCCGGGAAACACCATATATTTT
CASTLGSPGNTIYF
>TRBV14|TRBJ1-6|-|-
TGTGCCAGCAGCCAAGATCGCGCAGGGTCAGGTTCACCCCTCCACTTT
CASSQDRAGSGSPLHF
>TRBV28|TRBJ1-2|-|-
TGTGCCAGCAGTTTATCCCCGGTCTCTAACTATGGCTACACCTTC
CASSLSPVSNYGYTF
>TRBV28|TRBJ1-6|-|-
TGTGCCAGCAGGGGGGGGCCCCCCTATAATTCACCCCTCCACTTT
CASRGGPPYNSPLHF
>TRBV4-1|TRBJ1-3|TRBD1|-
TGCGCCAGCAGCCAAGTCCCACAGGGGGCTGGAAACACCATATATTTT
CASSQVPQGAGNTIYF
>TRBV7-2|TRBJ1-1|-|-
TGTGCCAGCAGCTCGAGGCGCGCTGAAGCTTTCTTT
CASSSRRAEAFF
>TRBV5-1|TRBJ1-3|-|-
TGCGCCAGCAGCTTGCAGGGTGGAACTCTCTCTGGAAACACCATATATTTT
CASSLQGGTLSGNTIYF
>TRBV30|TRBJ2-7|-|-
TGTGCCTGGACCCCTCGGAGCGAGCAGTACTTC
CAWTPRSEQYF
>TRBV7-2|TRBJ2-7|TRBD1|-
TGTGCCAGCACCCGATGGACAGGACCCTACGAGCAGTACTTC
CASTRWTGPYEQYF
>TRBV19|TRBJ1-2|-|few
TGTGCCAGTATGGCCGGGGGCGTCCATGGCTACACCTTC
CASMAGGVHGYTF
>TRBV7-9|TRBJ1-4|-|-
TGTGCCAGCAGCCAGGACATAACAACTAATGAAAAACTGTTTTTT
CASSQDITTNEKLFF
>TRBV19|TRBJ2-7|TRBD1|-
TGTGCCAGTAGTACCGGGACAGGGGGCTCCTACGAGCAGTACTTC
CASSTGTGGSYEQYF
>TRBV18|TRBJ2-5|-|-
TGTGCCAGCTCACCTCGGGAGACCCAGTACTTC
CASSPRETQYF
>TRBV12-3/TRBV12-4|TRBJ2-5|-|-
TGTGCCAGCAGTACTCAGGGAAGGGGGACCCAGTACTTC
CASSTQGRGTQYF
>TRBV7-2|TRBJ1-2|-|-
TGTGCCAGCAGCCCACAGCCGTTGGGGGGGGGCGATGGCTACACCTTC
CASSPQPLGGGDGYTF
>TRBV4-1|TRBJ1-6|-|-
TGCGCCAGCAGCCAAGATCGTCAGAATTCACCCCTCCACTTT
CASSQDRQNSPLHF
>TRBV9|TRBJ1-3|-|-
TGTGCCAGCAGCGGGGGGTCGGGAAACACCATATATTTT
CASSGGSGNTIYF
>TRBV19|TRBJ1-1|TRBD1|-
TGTGCCAGTTCCACGGACAGGCGATCCAACGAGAACACTGAAGCTTTCTTT
CASSTDRRSNENTEAFF
>TRBV2|TRBJ2-5|-|-
TGTGCCAGCAGTTCATTGACTACGCCGATGCAAGAGACCCAGTACTTC
CASSSLTTPMQETQYF
>TRBV6-5|TRBJ1-5|-|few
TGTGCCAGCAGTCCGGACAGAAGCGGTCAGCCCCAGCATTTT
CASSPDRSGQPQHF
>TRBV2|TRBJ1-3|TRBD1|-
TGTGCCAGCAGTGAGGTCAGGGGGCTAGGAAACACCATATATTTT
CASSEVRGLGNTIYF
>TRBV5-1|TRBJ2-3|TRBD2|-
TGCGCCAGCAGCTGGGGACTAGCGGGGCTTAGCACAGATACGCAGTATTTT
CASSWGLAGLSTDTQYF
>TRBV11-2|TRBJ2-3|-|-
TGTGCCAGCAGGAACAGGGCCCGGGGCCCAGATACGCAGTATTTT
CASRNRARGPDTQYF
>TRBV19|TRBJ1-6|-|-
TGTGCCAGTAGTATCCGCCCGGACGTGGCTAATTCACCCCTCCACTTT
CASSIRPDVANSPLHF
>TRBV6-5|TRBJ2-7|-|-
TGTGCCAGCACAACAACTGGAGGGTTATACGAGCAGTACTTC
CASTTTGGLYEQYF
>TRBV9|TRBJ1-2|-|-
TGTGCCAGCAGAAGAATGGGGGACGCGAGTGGCTACACCTTC
CASRRMGDASGYTF
>TRBV24-1|TRBJ2-2|TRBD1|-
TGTGCCACCAGTGGACAGGGTTTCACCGGGGAGCTGTTTTTT
CATSGQGFTGELFF
>TRBV28|TRBJ1-1|TRBD1|-
TGTGCCAGCAGCCCTCCGGGACAGCCGGGCACTGAAGCTTTCTTT
CASSPPGQPGTEAFF
>TRBV15|TRBJ1-3|-|-
TGTGCCACCAGTGGGTCGGCTGGAAACACCATATATTTT
CATSGSAGNTIYF
>TRBV3-1/TRBV3-2|TRBJ2-1|TRBD2|-
TGTGCCAGCAGCCAAGAGGAGGAGCGGGGGGTTCACAATGAGCAGTTCTTC
CASSQEEERGVHNEQFF
>TRBV18|TRBJ2-7|-|-
TGTGCCAGCTCACAGGACAGTTCCTACGAGCAGTACTTC
CASSQDSSYEQYF